These 32 T cell receptor beta chains originate from one sample sequenced in a study of blood T cell repertoires in COVID-19. Profiling relied on immunoSEQ multiplex PCR, and the TCRdb table lists in-frame clones only, not all of them. The data contain 150,000 to 200,000 clones, around nine tenths of them singletons. The sequenced sample consisted of peripheral blood. These receptors came from a woman between 70 and 85 years old with COVID-19, enrolled during active disease.

The chain links TRBV6-5 to TRBJ2-3, with 7 bases lining up with TRBD1. Looked up from germline, CDR1 is MNHEY and CDR2 is SVGAGI. The CDR3 sequence is 15 residues long. V gave up 6 bases and J gave up 4 bases; unmatched junction bases: 10. The CDR3 sequence is CASSPYRGGADTQYF. CDR3 nucleotides: TGTGCCAGCAGCCCCTACAGGGGTGGCGCAGATACGCAGTATTTT.

The chain employs TRBV28 and TRBJ1-2; weak D call: TRBD1 (6 bases). V was clipped by 6 bases and J by 8 bases, with 16 bases between them. Germline CDR1 is MDHEN and CDR2 is SYDVKM. This CDR3 has 13 amino acids. CDR3 nucleotide sequence: TGTGCCAGCAGCGCAGGGGACGCACGGGGCTACACCTTC. Protein sequence: CASSAGDARGYTF.

The genes are TRBV24-1 and TRBJ1-6; 7 positions match TRBD1. Germline CDR1 reads KGHDR; CDR2 reads SFDVKD. Losses at the gene ends were 4 bases for V and 7 bases for J; bases not matched to a gene: 6. This CDR3 is built from 15 residues. The CDR3 bases are TGTGCCACCAGTGAATGGACAGGAAAGAATTCACCCCTCCACTTT. Protein: CATSEWTGKNSPLHF.

The rearrangement joins TRBV5-1 to TRBJ2-5; 8 bases line up with TRBD2. The V segment lost 2 bases and the J segment 0 bases; nucleotides outside the gene matches: 3. CDR3 size: 15 residues. Germline CDR1 is SGHRS and CDR2 is YFSETQ. CDR3 region: CASSFRGGNQETQYF. The CDR3 coding sequence is TGCGCCAGCAGCTTTCGGGGGGGAAACCAAGAGACCCAGTACTTC.

The V and J genes are TRBV27 and TRBJ1-3; D not resolved. Germline V gene sequence: CDR1 MNHEY, CDR2 SMNVEV (reference sequence). Trimming shortened V by 5 bases and J by 0 bases, and 11 bases separated the two germline ends. The CDR3 consists of 15 residues. Written as DNA, the CDR3 is TGTGCCAGCAGTCCGGGATCATTCTCTGGAAACACCATATATTTT. As protein: CASSPGSFSGNTIYF.

V and J are TRBV5-1 and TRBJ1-2; D is unclear. Germline CDR1 and CDR2: SGHRS and YFSETQ. The CDR3 has 13 amino acids. V lost 0 bases to trimming and J lost 4 bases, with 7 bases between them. CDR3 sequence reads: CASSLGAGYGYTF. The CDR3 DNA reads TGCGCCAGCAGCTTGGGGGCAGGCTATGGCTACACCTTC.

The CDR3: CASKTSGGRSEQFF. For the CDR3, the DNA is TGTGCCAGTAAAACTAGCGGGGGAAGGAGTGAGCAGTTCTTC. This rearrangement joins TRBV19 to TRBJ2-1; 11 bases fit TRBD2. V shed 7 bases and J 9 bases; nucleotides not matched to a gene: 8. The CDR3 contains 14 residues. The V gene's germline CDR1 is LNHDA and CDR2 SQIVND (reference sequence).

The V and J genes are TRBV6-4 and TRBJ2-1, with no clear D. The CDR3 contains 14 residues. Germline V lookup: CDR1 MRHNA, CDR2 SNTAGT. V lost 0 bases and J 9 bases, leaving 12 bases between the germline ends. CDR3 protein: CASSDSTVTGEQFF. In nucleotides, the CDR3 is TGTGCCAGCAGTGACTCCACAGTGACCGGTGAGCAGTTCTTC.

This clone was recorded only once. The chain combines TRBV18 with TRBJ2-5, with 13 bases aligning to TRBD2. The CDR3 loop spans 17 amino acids. Trimming took 2 bases from V and 5 from J; bases not matched to a gene: 8. Germline assignment: CDR1 KGHSH and CDR2 LQKENI. The CDR3 bases are TGTGCCAGCTCACCAACGATACTAGCGGGAGGGTTTGAGACCCAGTACTTC. This translates into CASSPTILAGGFETQYF.

The table lists this clone with a count of one. This chain uses TRBV5-1 with TRBJ1-2; 10 bases map to TRBD1. Looked up from germline, CDR1 is SGHRS and CDR2 is YFSETQ. The CDR3 sequence is 18 residues long. Trimming removed 0 bases from V and 3 bases from J; junction bases left unmatched: 11. CDR3 protein: CASSLGWGQGSADYGYTF. The CDR3 region has the DNA TGCGCCAGCAGCTTGGGTTGGGGACAGGGGTCTGCGGACTATGGCTACACCTTC.

The CDR3 loop reads CASRGRRGGLSSYEQYF. CDR3 DNA sequence: TGTGCCAGCAGGGGTAGACGGGGGGGTTTAAGCTCCTACGAGCAGTACTTC. The chain carries TRBV27 and TRBJ2-7; 8 bases match TRBD2. CDR3 length: 17 residues. Germline assignment: CDR1 MNHEY and CDR2 SMNVEV (reference sequence). J lost 0 bases, V lost 6 bases, and 13 bases had no gene match.

The chain is built from TRBV5-5 and TRBJ2-5, with 12 bases fitting TRBD2. The germline CDR1 and CDR2 sequences are SGHKS and YYEKEE (reference sequence). The CDR3 contains 14 residues. V lost 3 bases and J lost 5; bases outside the gene matches: 2. CDR3 protein: CASSSSGGAETQYF. For the CDR3, the DNA is TGTGCCAGCAGCTCTAGCGGGGGGGCGGAGACCCAGTACTTC. Based on the CDR3 plus reference TRBV5-5 and TRBJ2-5, the full variable domain is DAGVTQSPTHLIKTRGQQVTLRCSPISGHKSVSWYQQVLGQGPQFIFQYYEKEERGRGNFPDRFSARQFPNYSSELNVNALLLGDSALYLCASSSSGGAETQYFGPGTRLLVL.

V gene TRBV10-3 combines with J gene TRBJ2-2, with D tentatively TRBD1 (5 bases). This CDR3 has 15 amino acids. CDR1 is ENHRY, CDR2 SYGVKD, per germline. V dropped 6 bases and J dropped 2 bases, with 13 bases sitting between them. The CDR3 spells CAISPGFSNTGELFF. CDR3 coding DNA: TGTGCCATCAGCCCAGGGTTTTCTAACACCGGGGAGCTGTTTTTT.

This clone appeared a few times. The chain carries TRBV7-9 and TRBJ1-1; maybe TRBD1 (6 bases). Germline lookup yields CDR1 SEHNR and CDR2 FQNEAQ (reference sequence). V gave up 1 base and J gave up 5 bases, with 14 bases separating them. The CDR3 has 15 amino acids. For the CDR3, the DNA is TGTGCCAGCAGCTTAGGGGCAGAAAGGGGGACTGAAGCTTTCTTT. Its protein is CASSLGAERGTEAFF.

This chain links TRBV9 with TRBJ1-1; a weak D match, TRBD1 (6 bases). Trimming cost V 6 bases and J 4 bases, with 13 bases left between them. The length of the CDR3 is 13 residues. Germline V lookup: CDR1 SGDLS, CDR2 YYNGEE. The DNA for the CDR3 is TGTGCCAGCACAGGGGAGAGGAGCACTGAAGCTTTCTTT. Protein sequence: CASTGERSTEAFF.

The J gene is TRBJ2-3, the V gene TRBV30; a possible D gene is TRBD2 (6 bases). CDR1 is GTSNPN, CDR2 SVGIG, per germline (reference sequence). V lost 4 bases and J lost 2, with 16 bases in between. The CDR3 contains 15 residues. The CDR3 DNA is TGTGCCTGGATCCTTAAGGGAGGACACACAGATACGCAGTATTTT. Translating gives CAWILKGGHTDTQYF.

This chain joins TRBV27 and TRBJ2-3, with 12 bases aligning to TRBD2. This CDR3 is built from 16 residues. J was trimmed by 0 bases and V by 5 bases; bases with no gene match: 3. In germline, CDR1 is MNHEY, CDR2 SMNVEV (reference sequence). DNA for the CDR3: TGTGCCAGCAGTACCGGACTAGCGGGGAGCACAGATACGCAGTATTTT. Amino acids: CASSTGLAGSTDTQYF.

The chain links TRBV10-3 to TRBJ1-1, with a possible D match to TRBD1 (5 bases). Germline CDR1 ENHRY, CDR2 SYGVKD. The CDR3 extends over 11 amino acids. V was cut by 10 bases and J by 1 base, with 7 bases left in between. The CDR3 loop reads CATTGNTEAFF. The CDR3 DNA sequence: TGTGCCACCACAGGGAACACTGAAGCTTTCTTT.

V is TRBV28 and J is TRBJ1-1; D ambiguous. Germline CDR1 and CDR2: MDHEN and SYDVKM. Trimming took 2 bases from V and 2 from J, leaving 6 bases between them. The CDR3 spans 13 residues. The CDR3 protein is CASSLTDNTEAFF. The CDR3, as DNA: TGTGCCAGCAGTTTAACAGACAACACTGAAGCTTTCTTT.

The chain employs TRBV21-1 and TRBJ1-5; the table names TRBD1, a call not compared with the DNA. TRBV21-1 is a documented pseudogene. This CDR3 region has 15 residues. This chain's CDR3 is CASSKGTGNNQPQHF. CDR3 nucleotides: TGTGCCAGCAGCAAAGGGACAGGAAACAATCAGCCCCAGCATTTT.

The chain joins TRBV27 to TRBJ2-1; 9 bases line up with TRBD1. V was clipped by 5 bases and J by 5 bases; unmatched bases: 10. The CDR3 has 16 amino acids. Germline V lookup: CDR1 MNHEY, CDR2 SMNVEV (reference sequence). In DNA, the CDR3 is TGTGCCAGCAGTAGGGTATGGGGACAGGGTAACAATGAGCAGTTCTTC. Its protein is CASSRVWGQGNNEQFF.

The V gene is TRBV7-3, the J gene TRBJ2-1, with TRBD2 as a possible D gene (6 bases). With 5 bases removed from V and 0 bases from J, the gap between germline ends came to 11 bases. The CDR3 spans 15 residues. Germline lookup yields CDR1 SGHTA and CDR2 FQGTGA. This CDR3 reads CASSPTRLSYNEQFF. The CDR3 nucleotides are TGTGCCAGCAGCCCGACTAGGCTCTCCTACAATGAGCAGTTCTTC. Combining the CDR3 with reference TRBV7-3 and TRBJ2-1 gives the whole variable domain GAGVSQTPSNKVTEKGKYVELRCDPISGHTALYWYRQSLGQGPEFLIYFQGTGAADDSGLPNDRFFAVRPEGSVSTLKIQRTERGDSAVYLCASSPTRLSYNEQFFGPGTRLTVL.

This sequence joins TRBV6-2 or TRBV6-3 and TRBJ2-3; 12 bases are shared with TRBD2. This CDR3 region has 20 residues. V was pared by 2 bases and J by 0 bases, with 12 bases of the junction left unmatched. Germline values: CDR1 MNHEY, CDR2 SVGEGT. The CDR3 DNA sequence: TGTGCCAGCAGTTACCCGACTAGCGGGGGAAACCAACCGAGCACAGATACGCAGTATTTT. Translated, it gives CASSYPTSGGNQPSTDTQYF.

The rearrangement links TRBV29-1 to TRBJ2-3, with 11 bases fitting TRBD2. CDR3 length: 15 amino acids. V trimming: 5 bases; J trimming: 3 bases; junction bases outside the gene matches: 7. Germline V gives CDR1 SQVTM, CDR2 ANQGSEA. DNA of the CDR3: TGCAGCGTTAGGGTTAGCGGGGGGGCAACAGATACGCAGTATTTT. It codes for CSVRVSGGATDTQYF.

The V gene is TRBV6-6, the J gene TRBJ2-2; perhaps TRBD2 as D (5 bases). Germline V CDR1 and CDR2: MNHNY, SVGAGI (reference sequence). The CDR3 loop spans 16 amino acids. V lost 6 bases to trimming and J lost 7 bases, with 21 bases between them. CDR3: CASSPLASSRSGELFF. The CDR3 DNA reads TGTGCCAGCAGCCCGTTAGCGTCTAGTCGGAGCGGGGAGCTGTTTTTT.

This clone was counted once. CDR3 nucleotides: TGTGCCAGCAGCTTAAGACTAGCGGGGGAAGAGACCCAGTACTTC. The encoded protein is CASSLRLAGEETQYF. The chain uses TRBV7-9 and TRBJ2-5; 12 positions match TRBD2. The CDR3 spans 15 residues. Germline-derived CDR1 and CDR2 are SEHNR and FQNEAQ (reference sequence). With 2 bases clipped from V and 3 bases from J, the junction kept 1 base outside the gene matches.

The chain carries TRBV19 and TRBJ2-5; TRBD2 matches at 8 bases. CDR3 length equals 15 residues. Germline V gives CDR1 LNHDA, CDR2 SQIVND (reference sequence). Losses at the gene ends were 10 bases for V and 0 bases for J; bases not matched to a gene: 10. Here the CDR3 reads CATTDTSGHQETQYF. As DNA, the CDR3 is TGTGCCACCACAGACACTAGCGGACACCAAGAGACCCAGTACTTC. The full variable domain, with the rest looked up from reference TRBV19 and TRBJ2-5, is DGGITQSPKYLFRKEGQNVTLSCEQNLNHDAMYWYRQDPGQGLRLIYYSQIVNDFQKGDIAEGYSVSREKKESFPLTVTSAQKNPTAFYLCATTDTSGHQETQYFGPGTRLLVL.

The V and J genes are TRBV7-2 and TRBJ2-7; D might be TRBD1 (6 bases). Germline V CDR1 and CDR2: SGHTA, FQGNSA. Trimming shortened V by 4 bases and J by 6 bases, and 16 bases separated the two germline ends. This CDR3 region has 14 residues. The CDR3 protein is CASSSNQGRGEQYF. In nucleotides, the CDR3 is TGTGCCAGCAGCTCAAACCAGGGGCGAGGCGAGCAGTACTTC.

The chain joins TRBV6-5 to TRBJ1-2; 8 nucleotides match TRBD1. V dropped 5 bases and J dropped 4; count of bases not matched to a gene: 6. This CDR3 spans 14 amino acids. Germline V gene sequence: CDR1 MNHEY, CDR2 SVGAGI. The CDR3 nucleotides read TGTGCCAGCAGTCCCCGGACAGGGATCTATGGCTACACCTTC. Its translation is CASSPRTGIYGYTF.

This clone was seen only once. V gene TRBV5-1 combines with J gene TRBJ2-5; possibly TRBD2 for D (6 bases). Germline V gene lookup returns CDR1 SGHRS and CDR2 YFSETQ. This CDR3 spans 13 amino acids. V dropped 6 bases and J dropped 4 bases, with 13 bases sitting between them. CDR3 sequence reads: CASKTGGSETQYF. The CDR3, as DNA: TGCGCCAGCAAGACCGGAGGGTCAGAGACCCAGTACTTC.

This clone was seen a single time. The chain links TRBV29-1 to TRBJ1-6, with a weak D call TRBD1 (6 bases). V lost 7 bases to trimming and J lost 7 bases, with 17 bases between them. The CDR3 extends over 14 amino acids. Germline lookup yields CDR1 SQVTM and CDR2 ANQGSEA. This CDR3 reads CSAGGQLLNSPLHF. Here the CDR3 DNA reads TGCAGCGCAGGTGGACAGCTTCTAAATTCACCCCTCCACTTT.

The CDR3 spells CASRSGETGVTEAFF. The CDR3 nucleotides are TGTGCCAGCAGGTCTGGCGAGACAGGGGTGACTGAAGCTTTCTTT. The genes are TRBV5-4 and TRBJ1-1; 8 bases fit TRBD1. V shed 5 bases and J 5 bases; nucleotides not matched to a gene: 11. CDR1 and CDR2 (germline): SGHNT, YYREEE (reference sequence). The CDR3 runs to 15 residues.